Given below is one T cell receptor (beta chain) in context. TCRdb keeps only in-frame clones here, not all; method: immunoSEQ multiplex PCR. Of 250,000 or so clones listed, about 91% were seen once; the top ten hold about 2.5%. This entry comes from a study of blood T cell repertoires in COVID-19. CDR1 and CDR2 from the germline V gene are SGHDN and FVKESK. This CDR3 has 15 amino acids. Between the trimmed V and J ends, which lost 3 bases and 9 bases, there was a span of 18 bases. V gene TRBV14 combines with J gene TRBJ2-1; D is perhaps TRBD2 (6 bases). The sample taken for sequencing was PBMCs or T cells enriched from blood (not recorded which). This receptor was obtained from a woman aged 40-49 years with acute COVID-19. The DNA for the CDR3 is TGTGCCAGCAGCCAGCTGGGAGGCCGGGCGGGTGAGCAGTTCTTC. Encoded protein: CASSQLGGRAGEQFF. Combining the CDR3 with reference TRBV14 and TRBJ2-1 gives the whole variable domain EAGVTQFPSHSVIEKGQTVTLRCDPISGHDNLYWYRRVMGKEIKFLLHFVKESKQDESGMPNNRFLAERTGGTYSTLKVQPAELEDSGVYFCASSQLGGRAGEQFFGPGTRLTVL.